This T cell receptor beta chain is from a study of T-cell reconstitution after alpha-beta-depleted transplantation in children. With 4 bases removed from V and 2 bases from J, the gap between germline ends came to 12 bases. This CDR3 has 15 residues. From germline, CDR1 is LGHNA and CDR2 YNFKEQ. Preparing the TCRbeta library involved the use of unique molecular identifiers. TCRdb redid the calling of the PCR reads with MiXCR, one entry per CDR3 protein. The data show approximately 520,000 distinct CDR3 sequences, approximately 30% seen once. The sequence was obtained from a human donor who donated a stem cell graft to a child with aplastic anemia. Sequenced material: PBMCs from the stem cell graft donor, taken from the stem cell graft. The chain links TRBV4-2 to TRBJ2-1; no firm D call. CDR3 sequence reads: CASSREASPYNEQFF. In DNA form, the CDR3 reads TGTGCCAGCAGCCGAGAAGCTAGTCCCTACAATGAGCAGTTCTTC.